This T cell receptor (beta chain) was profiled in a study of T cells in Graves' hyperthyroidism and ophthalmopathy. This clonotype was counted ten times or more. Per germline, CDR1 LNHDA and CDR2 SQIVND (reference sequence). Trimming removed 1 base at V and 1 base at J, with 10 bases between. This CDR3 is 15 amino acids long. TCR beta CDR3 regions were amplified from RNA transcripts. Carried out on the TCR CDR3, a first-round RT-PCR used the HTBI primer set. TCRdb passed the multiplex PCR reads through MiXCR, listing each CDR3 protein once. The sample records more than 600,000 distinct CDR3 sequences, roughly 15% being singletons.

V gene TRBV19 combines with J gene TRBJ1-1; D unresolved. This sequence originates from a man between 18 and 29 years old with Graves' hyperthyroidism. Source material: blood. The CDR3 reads CASSIVAWGNTEAFF. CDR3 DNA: TGTGCCAGTAGTATAGTGGCGTGGGGGAACACTGAAGCTTTCTTT.